The 26 T cell receptor beta chains listed next were all sequenced from one sample in a study of shared clonotypes between healthy human individuals. Produced via immunoSEQ multiplex PCR; TCRdb's table is partial and in-frame only. The sample has fewer than 1.6 million clones; 98% to 99% are singletons. The sequencing sample was made of naive CD4+ T cells sorted from blood. Subset described: CD45RA+ positively selected. Receptors originate from a man in his thirties or forties in good health.

Concerning this clone: The same CDR3 also results from other DNA sequences found in this sample. V is TRBV30 and J is TRBJ1-3; D not certain. The CDR3 extends over 11 amino acids. Germline V gene data show CDR1 as GTSNPN and CDR2 as SVGIG (reference sequence). V gave up 2 bases and J gave up 8 bases, with 7 bases separating them. The CDR3 DNA sequence: TGTGCCTGGAGTCCTAGGGACACCATATATTTT. As protein: CAWSPRDTIYF.

This clone occurred once. The chain links TRBV6-6 to TRBJ2-7, with 11 nucleotides matching TRBD1. The CDR3 is made up of 15 amino acids. Trimming cost V 4 bases and J 3 bases; bases outside gene matches: 5. CDR1 is MNHNY, CDR2 SVGAGI, per germline (reference sequence). The CDR3 DNA reads TGTGCCAGCAGTTCCGCCGGGACAGGGGGCTACGAGCAGTACTTC. Translating it yields CASSSAGTGGYEQYF.

The count of this clone is one. This chain uses TRBV7-2 with TRBJ2-1, with D uncertain. The CDR3 totals 13 residues. V was cut by 5 bases and J by 6 bases, with 11 bases left in between. Germline CDR1 reads SGHTA; CDR2 reads FQGNSA. CDR3 amino acids: CASSPLDANEQFF. The DNA of the CDR3 is TGTGCCAGCAGCCCCCTGGATGCCAATGAGCAGTTCTTC.

The chain is built from TRBV4-1 and TRBJ2-7; D is unclear. This CDR3 contains 17 residues. The germline CDR1 and CDR2 sequences are MGHRA and YSYEKL. Trimming shortened V by 1 base and J by 0 bases, and 16 bases separated the two germline ends. CDR3 sequence (DNA): TGCGCCAGCAGCCAAGTCCCCTTGCCGTGGAGCTCCTACGAGCAGTACTTC. The encoded protein is CASSQVPLPWSSYEQYF.

This chain uses TRBV10-1 with TRBJ2-7; D not resolved. The CDR3 contains 12 residues. Trimming removed 7 bases at V and 2 bases at J, with 9 bases between. Germline CDR1 and CDR2: WNHNN and SYGVQD (reference sequence). DNA of the CDR3: TGCGCCAGCATGGCAGAAGCCTACGAGCAGTACTTC. Translation gives CASMAEAYEQYF.

The chain joins TRBV2 to TRBJ2-5; 9 nucleotides align to TRBD1. CDR1 is SNHLY, CDR2 FYNNEI, per germline. The CDR3 is 15 amino acids. Unmatched junction bases numbered 12, after V lost 8 bases and J lost 5 bases. CDR3 sequence (DNA): TGTGCCAGCGCGTTGGCCGGGACAGGGCTGGAGACCCAGTACTTC. Translation: CASALAGTGLETQYF. The entire variable domain, with the rest obtained from reference TRBV2 and TRBJ2-5, is as follows: EPEVTQTPSHQVTQMGQEVILRCVPISNHLYFYWYRQILGQKVEFLVSFYNNEISEKSEIFDDQFSVERPDGSNFTLKIRSTKLEDSAMYFCASALAGTGLETQYFGPGTRLLVL.

V is TRBV11-2 and J is TRBJ2-1, with TRBD2 matching 15 bases. The CDR3 covers 16 residues. The J segment lost 10 bases and the V segment lost 3 bases, leaving 7 bases of the junction unmatched. Germline V CDR1 and CDR2: SGHAT, FQNNGV. This chain's CDR3 is CASSFGLAGGPQEQFF. CDR3 bases: TGTGCCAGCAGCTTCGGACTAGCGGGAGGGCCTCAGGAGCAGTTCTTC.

V and J are TRBV2 and TRBJ1-4; no firm D call. Trimming took off 4 bases at V and 4 bases at J, with 10 bases between the two ends. The CDR3 totals 14 residues. Germline values: CDR1 SNHLY, CDR2 FYNNEI. Here the CDR3 DNA reads TGTGCCAGCAGTGGGGGTCGGAATAATGAAAAACTGTTTTTT. This gives the protein CASSGGRNNEKLFF.

V gene TRBV12-5 combines with J gene TRBJ2-2; perhaps TRBD2 as D (6 bases). Per germline, CDR1 LGHNT and CDR2 FRNRAP. The V and J ends lost 5 bases and 4 bases respectively, with 14 bases between them. The CDR3 runs to 15 residues. CDR3 in DNA: TGTGCTAGTGGTGTGATCGGGAGAGGCACCGGGGAGCTGTTTTTT. This encodes CASGVIGRGTGELFF.

This clone has a single count. V gene TRBV2 combines with J gene TRBJ1-5, with D possibly matching TRBD1 (5 bases). V lost 4 bases and J lost 6, with 16 bases in between. CDR3 length equals 15 residues. The V gene's germline CDR1 is SNHLY and CDR2 FYNNEI. The DNA for the CDR3 is TGTGCCAGCAGTGTTCATTACCGAGGGGTTCAGCCCCAGCATTTT. Its translation is CASSVHYRGVQPQHF. The full variable domain, its missing parts supplied by reference TRBV2 and TRBJ1-5, is EPEVTQTPSHQVTQMGQEVILRCVPISNHLYFYWYRQILGQKVEFLVSFYNNEISEKSEIFDDQFSVERPDGSNFTLKIRSTKLEDSAMYFCASSVHYRGVQPQHFGDGTRLSIL.

This clone was seen only once. Distinct nucleotide sequences in the sample also encode this CDR3. The genes are TRBV28 and TRBJ1-1, with D unresolved. Germline assignment: CDR1 MDHEN and CDR2 SYDVKM. The length of the CDR3 is 11 residues. With 2 bases removed from V and 6 bases from J, the gap between germline ends came to 4 bases. The CDR3 DNA reads TGTGCCAGCAGTTTAAGCTCTGAAGCTTTCTTT. Translating gives CASSLSSEAFF. Supplemented by reference TRBV28 and TRBJ1-1, the full variable domain reads DVKVTQSSRYLVKRTGEKVFLECVQDMDHENMFWYRQDPGLGLRLIYFSYDVKMKEKGDIPEGYSVSREKKERFSLILESASTNQTSMYLCASSLSSEAFFGQGTRLTVV.

CDR3 loop: CASKGQGGTDTQYF. The CDR3 DNA reads as TGTGCCAGCAAAGGACAGGGGGGCACAGATACGCAGTATTTT. The gene calls are TRBV6-5 and TRBJ2-3; the match to TRBD1 covers 10 bases. Germline loops: CDR1 MNHEY, CDR2 SVGAGI. J gave up 1 base and V 7 bases, and 2 bases lay outside the gene matches. The CDR3 runs 14 residues.

In its sample, this clone was seen once. This rearrangement joins TRBV15 to TRBJ2-5, with 7 nucleotides matching TRBD1. The CDR3 length is 15 residues. CDR1 and CDR2 from the germline V gene are LNHNV and YYDKDF (reference sequence). V gave up 0 bases and J gave up 3 bases; unmatched junction bases: 4. CDR3 amino acids: CATSRDSGTEETQYF. The CDR3 DNA is TGTGCCACCAGCAGAGATTCGGGGACAGAAGAGACCCAGTACTTC.

The count of this clone is one. This rearrangement joins TRBV18 to TRBJ2-6; 7 bases align to TRBD1. This CDR3 region has 17 residues. Germline CDR1 and CDR2: KGHSH and LQKENI. Losses at the gene ends were 3 bases for V and 2 bases for J; bases not matched to a gene: 7. The CDR3 DNA follows: TGTGCCAGCTCACCCCCTAGAACAGGGGCTGGGGCCAACGTCCTGACTTTC. This codes for CASSPPRTGAGANVLTF.

The V and J genes are TRBV14 and TRBJ1-3; D is unresolved. The CDR3 consists of 16 residues. V lost 4 bases, J lost 4 bases, and 17 bases lay in between. Germline loops: CDR1 SGHDN, CDR2 FVKESK. In DNA, the CDR3 is TGTGCCAGCAGCCCATCGCGGGCCGCCTTGGGAAACACCATATATTTT. Protein sequence: CASSPSRAALGNTIYF.

V gene TRBV18 combines with J gene TRBJ2-3; TRBD1 or TRBD2 may be the D gene (5 bases each). The CDR3 runs to 17 residues. Germline lookup yields CDR1 KGHSH and CDR2 LQKENI. V was trimmed by 4 bases and J by 1 base, leaving 18 bases between them. The CDR3 sequence: CASSRSFPGPRTDTQYF. As DNA, the CDR3 is TGTGCCAGCTCACGCTCTTTCCCGGGACCCCGCACAGATACGCAGTATTTT.

The chain uses TRBV6-6 and TRBJ1-1; 8 bases fit TRBD1. The germline V gene encodes CDR1 MNHNY and CDR2 SVGAGI (reference sequence). The CDR3 is 15 residues long. The V gene end was trimmed by 4 bases and the J gene end by 4 bases; junction bases not matched to a gene: 8. CDR3 DNA: TGTGCCAGCAGTTCGCGGACAGGGACGGTCACTGAAGCTTTCTTT. Protein product: CASSSRTGTVTEAFF.

V gene TRBV5-8 combines with J gene TRBJ1-5, with TRBD1 matching over 9 bases. The CDR3 length is 19 residues. Germline CDR1 and CDR2: SGHTS and YDEGEE. V trimming: 4 bases; J trimming: 0 bases; junction bases outside the gene matches: 14. CDR3 DNA sequence: TGTGCCAGCAGCCCGTGGACAGGGGCTTTAGTAAATAGCAATCAGCCCCAGCATTTT. Translation gives CASSPWTGALVNSNQPQHF.

As DNA, the CDR3 is TGTGCCAGCAGCTCCCCTAGGGGGCAGGCTGGCTACACCTTC. Its protein is CASSSPRGQAGYTF. The chain uses TRBV11-2 and TRBJ1-2, with TRBD1 matching over 7 bases. Trimming took 4 bases from V and 7 from J; bases not matched to a gene: 9. From germline, CDR1 is SGHAT and CDR2 FQNNGV. This CDR3 has 14 amino acids.

The chain carries TRBV11-2 and TRBJ2-1; D call uncertain. The V gene lost 4 bases and the J gene lost 4 bases, with 11 bases spanning the gap. Germline CDR1 and CDR2: SGHAT and FQNNGV. The CDR3 runs to 14 residues. CDR3 in amino acids: CASSSGSMYNEQFF. CDR3 in DNA: TGTGCCAGCAGCTCCGGTTCAATGTACAATGAGCAGTTCTTC.

The chain is built from TRBV4-2 and TRBJ2-3; D remains unclear. Germline values: CDR1 LGHNA, CDR2 YNFKEQ. Trimming took 5 bases from V and 2 from J, leaving 8 bases between them. The CDR3 is made up of 13 amino acids. This CDR3 reads CASSFPSTDTQYF. CDR3 nucleotides: TGTGCCAGCAGCTTCCCTTCCACAGATACGCAGTATTTT.

The chain joins TRBV2 to TRBJ2-3; D unresolved. V dropped 4 bases and J dropped 11 bases, with 10 bases sitting between them. This CDR3 has 11 amino acids. Germline V gene sequence: CDR1 SNHLY, CDR2 FYNNEI. CDR3 nucleotide sequence: TGTGCCAGCAGTGGACTGAACGAGCAGTATTTT. Encoded protein: CASSGLNEQYF.

The chain joins TRBV11-2 to TRBJ2-1; a weak D match, TRBD2 (6 bases). Germline CDR1 SGHAT, CDR2 FQNNGV. The CDR3 is 17 residues long. With 2 bases removed from V and 3 bases from J, the gap between germline ends came to 17 bases. The CDR3 loop reads CASSLTLLSGSYNEQFF. The CDR3 DNA follows: TGTGCCAGCAGCTTAACTCTCCTTAGCGGAAGCTACAATGAGCAGTTCTTC.

The chain carries TRBV19 and TRBJ1-4; D is ambiguous. Germline assignment: CDR1 LNHDA and CDR2 SQIVND (reference sequence). The CDR3 is 12 amino acids. With 5 bases removed from V and 7 bases from J, the gap between germline ends came to 8 bases. The DNA for the CDR3 is TGTGCCAGTAGTCCTCTAGGTGAAAAACTGTTTTTT. Translated, it gives CASSPLGEKLFF.

This clone has just a few counts. Other DNA sequences of this sample code for an identical CDR3. The rearrangement joins TRBV18 to TRBJ2-5; D ambiguous. CDR1 is KGHSH, CDR2 LQKENI, per germline. The CDR3 sequence is 12 residues long. Trimming took 3 bases from V and 0 from J, leaving 2 bases between them. The CDR3, as DNA: TGTGCCAGCTCACCGAACCAAGAGACCCAGTACTTC. Amino acids: CASSPNQETQYF.

The chain couples TRBV7-9 to TRBJ1-4; TRBD1 might be the D (6 bases). This CDR3 comprises 16 residues. The germline CDR1 and CDR2 sequences are SEHNR and FQNEAQ (reference sequence). The V and J ends lost 5 bases and 0 bases respectively, with 13 bases between them. This CDR3 reads CASSIEDSPTNEKLFF. Written as DNA, the CDR3 is TGTGCCAGCAGCATAGAGGACAGCCCAACTAATGAAAAACTGTTTTTT. Together with reference TRBV7-9 and TRBJ1-4, the CDR3 gives the full variable domain: DTGVSQNPRHKITKRGQNVTFRCDPISEHNRLYWYRQTLGQGPEFLTYFQNEAQLEKSRLLSDRFSAERPKGSFSTLEIQRTEQGDSAMYLCASSIEDSPTNEKLFFGSGTQLSVL.